A selection of T cell receptor beta chains follows, all from one sample in a study of PD-L1 blockade in urothelial cancer. Produced via immunoSEQ multiplex PCR; TCRdb's table is partial and in-frame only. The table includes roughly 90,000 clones, more than 90% detected once. The material sequenced was PBMCs, taken around atezolizumab (anti-PD-L1) treatment. The origin of the receptors is a man in his fifties or sixties with urothelial cancer. The CDR3 runs from the conserved cysteine through the conserved F or W. A D gene is named only where the DNA matches it firmly. Size is omitted from some rows. Given values are once, few, many or a class for expanded clones.

>TRBV6-5|TRBJ1-2|NA|TRBD1|12
CASRTGYNGYTF
TGTGCCAGCAGGACAGGGTATAATGGCTACACCTTC
>TRBV4-1|TRBJ2-5|NA|NA|15
CASSHQATARATQYF
TGCGCCAGCAGCCACCAGGCGACGGCGCGTGCGACCCAGTACTTC
>TRBV4-2|TRBJ2-1|once|NA|16
CASSQGVEGVQHEQFF
TGTGCCAGCAGCCAAGGGGTCGAGGGGGTCCAGCATGAGCAGTTCTTC
>TRBV6-6|TRBJ2-5|NA|TRBD2|16
CASSYDPLAGGETQYF
TGTGCCAGCAGTTACGACCCTTTAGCGGGGGGAGAGACCCAGTACTTC
>TRBV5-1|TRBJ1-1|NA|NA|12
CASRQEASKAFF
TGCGCCAGCAGACAAGAGGCATCAAAAGCTTTCTTT
>TRBV5-1|TRBJ2-2|NA|NA|15
CASSLGGVGTGELFF
TGCGCCAGCAGCTTAGGGGGAGTGGGCACCGGGGAGCTGTTTTTT
>TRBV6-5|TRBJ1-2|NA|TRBD1|14
CASSRQGGRYGYTF
TGTGCCAGCAGTCGACAGGGGGGTAGATATGGCTACACCTTC
>TRBV6-5|TRBJ1-2|once|TRBD1|15
CASSFSGQGQGGYTF
TGTGCCAGCAGTTTTAGTGGCCAGGGACAGGGAGGCTACACCTTC
>TRBV21-1|TRBJ2-7|NA|NA|16
CASSKVLAGGVSEQYF
TGTGCCAGCAGCAAAGTTCTAGCGGGAGGGGTTAGCGAGCAGTACTTC
>TRBV10-1|TRBJ2-1|NA|NA|14
CASSQTSAYNEQFF
TGCGCCAGCAGCCAGACATCAGCCTACAATGAGCAGTTCTTC
>TRBV5-6|TRBJ2-3|NA|NA|15
CASSLDGVSTDTQYF
TGTGCCAGCAGCTTGGACGGAGTCAGCACAGATACGCAGTATTTT
>TRBV5-1|TRBJ1-2|NA|TRBD1|15
CASSGKGQGNYGYTF
TGCGCCAGCAGCGGAAAGGGACAGGGGAACTATGGCTACACCTTC
>TRBV6-1|TRBJ2-1|NA|TRBD2|15
CASLTGGTSNNEQFF
TGTGCCAGCCTCACGGGAGGGACTAGTAATAATGAGCAGTTCTTC
>TRBV6-1|TRBJ2-2|NA|TRBD2|17
CASSVPPGRGDTGELFF
TGTGCCAGCAGTGTCCCTCCAGGCCGGGGGGACACCGGGGAGCTGTTTTTT
>TRBV11-2|TRBJ1-1|NA|NA|16
CASSLWGGSGNTEAFF
TGTGCCAGCAGCTTATGGGGAGGGAGTGGGAACACTGAAGCTTTCTTT
>TRBV4-2|TRBJ1-2|NA|NA|14
CASSQASVDYGYTF
TGTGCCAGCAGCCAAGCGTCTGTCGACTATGGCTACACCTTC
>TRBV6-6|TRBJ2-2|NA|TRBD1|15
CASSPGQGADGELFF
TGTGCCAGCAGTCCGGGACAGGGGGCTGACGGGGAGCTGTTTTTT
>TRBV5-4|TRBJ1-3|NA|NA|14
CASSHDNAGNTIYF
TGTGCCAGCAGCCATGACAACGCTGGAAACACCATATATTTT
>TRBV5-1|TRBJ2-7|NA|TRBD1|13
CASSLDRGYEQYF
TGCGCCAGCAGCTTGGACAGGGGTTACGAGCAGTACTTC
>TRBV28|TRBJ2-7|NA|NA|15
CASSTTARSSYEQYF
TGTGCCAGCAGTACCACTGCTAGGAGCTCCTACGAGCAGTACTTC
>TRBV18|TRBJ1-6|NA|NA|17
CASSRPAGSSYNSPLHF
TGTGCCAGCTCACGCCCTGCAGGTAGCTCCTATAATTCACCCCTCCACTTT
>TRBV30|TRBJ1-3|NA|NA|13
CAWKRGSGNTIYF
TGTGCCTGGAAAAGGGGCTCTGGAAACACCATATATTTT
>TRBV28|TRBJ2-7|NA|NA|17
CASSHLLKYSAPYEQYF
TGTGCCAGCAGCCACCTCCTTAAATACAGTGCACCCTACGAGCAGTACTTC
>TRBV5-1|TRBJ2-5|NA|TRBD2|19
CASSLWGSGGRPYQETQYF
TGCGCCAGCAGCTTGTGGGGTAGCGGGGGGCGACCGTACCAAGAGACCCAGTACTTC
>TRBV2|TRBJ2-3|NA|NA|11
CASRLADTQYF
TGTGCCAGCAGGCTAGCAGATACGCAGTATTTT
>TRBV5-8|TRBJ1-5|NA|NA|16
CASSHPGPLSNQPQHF
TGTGCCAGCAGCCACCCAGGGCCCTTAAGCAATCAGCCCCAGCATTTT
>TRBV30|TRBJ2-5|NA|NA|12
CAWNPDKETQYF
TGTGCCTGGAACCCAGATAAAGAGACCCAGTACTTC
>TRBV30|TRBJ1-2|NA|NA|14
CAWSVQVANYGYTF
TGTGCCTGGAGTGTTCAGGTAGCTAACTATGGCTACACCTTC
>TRBV9|TRBJ2-1|NA|TRBD2|17
CASGRTSGESSYNEQFF
TGTGCCAGCGGAAGGACTAGCGGGGAGAGCTCCTACAATGAGCAGTTCTTC
>TRBV19|TRBJ1-1|NA|NA|11
CASTGYTEAFF
TGTGCCTCCACAGGGTACACTGAAGCTTTCTTT
>TRBV30|TRBJ2-7|NA|TRBD1|12
CAWGTGAYEQYF
TGTGCCTGGGGGACAGGCGCCTACGAGCAGTACTTC
>TRBV5-1|TRBJ2-1|once|NA|17
CASSFRNSLSSYNEQFF
TGCGCCAGCAGCTTTCGGAACAGCCTAAGCTCCTACAATGAGCAGTTCTTC
>TRBV6-6|TRBJ2-7|NA|TRBD2|14
CASTRTSGGYEQYF
TGTGCCAGCACTAGGACTAGCGGGGGCTACGAGCAGTACTTC
>TRBV11-2|TRBJ1-2|once|TRBD1|15
CASSVGTGSNYGYTF
TGTGCCAGCAGCGTCGGGACAGGGTCTAACTATGGCTACACCTTC
>TRBV7-3|TRBJ2-3|NA|TRBD2|14
CASSFGTNTDTQYF
TGTGCCAGCAGCTTCGGGACTAACACAGATACGCAGTATTTT
>TRBV10-3|TRBJ2-7|NA|NA|14
CAISDGTGIYEQYF
TGTGCCATCAGTGATGGTACAGGGATATATGAGCAGTACTTC
>TRBV30|TRBJ1-2|once|NA|13
CAWSEGPGNGYTF
TGTGCCTGGAGTGAGGGTCCGGGAAATGGCTACACCTTC
>TRBV5-4|TRBJ1-2|NA|NA|14
CASNSRGGDYGYTF
TGTGCCAGCAACTCCAGAGGGGGGGACTATGGCTACACCTTC
>TRBV2|TRBJ2-7|once|NA|17
CASSLEGRTASSYEQYF
TGTGCCAGCAGCCTAGAAGGGCGGACAGCGAGCTCCTACGAGCAGTACTTC
>TRBV20-1|TRBJ2-3|NA|NA|11
CSARRSDTQYF
TGCAGTGCTCGGAGGTCAGATACGCAGTATTTT
>TRBV5-1|TRBJ1-1|NA|NA|14
CASSKGEDHTEAFF
TGCGCCAGCAGCAAAGGGGAAGATCACACTGAAGCTTTCTTT
>TRBV30|TRBJ2-7|NA|TRBD2|12
CALASGSYEQYF
TGTGCCTTGGCTAGCGGCTCCTACGAGCAGTACTTC
>TRBV7-2|TRBJ1-2|NA|NA|14
CASRKTGDNYGYTF
TGTGCCAGCAGAAAGACAGGTGATAACTATGGCTACACCTTC
>TRBV19|TRBJ1-1|NA|TRBD1|15
CASSMGDRDVTEAFF
TGTGCCAGTAGTATGGGAGACAGGGATGTAACTGAAGCTTTCTTT
>TRBV7-8|TRBJ2-7|NA|TRBD2|18
CASTVLGLAGRSSYEQYF
TGTGCCAGCACCGTTCTGGGGCTAGCGGGAAGGAGCTCCTACGAGCAGTACTTC
>TRBV5-1|TRBJ2-6|NA|TRBD1|18
CASSVQGASSSGANVLTF
TGCGCCAGCAGCGTACAGGGGGCGTCGAGCTCTGGGGCCAACGTCCTGACTTTC
>TRBV28|TRBJ1-4|NA|NA|16
CASSSLLGGGNEKLFF
TGTGCCAGCAGTTCCCTACTCGGGGGAGGGAATGAAAAACTGTTTTTT
>TRBV7-9|TRBJ1-1|NA|NA|14
CASSPQSGGTEAFF
TGTGCCAGCAGCCCGCAGAGCGGGGGGACTGAAGCTTTCTTT
>TRBV7-8|TRBJ2-7|NA|TRBD1|12
CASTLQGDEQYF
TGTGCCAGCACCCTACAGGGGGACGAGCAGTACTTC
>TRBV2|TRBJ2-1|NA|NA|10
CASLINEQFF
TGTGCCAGCCTAATCAATGAGCAGTTCTTC
>TRBV7-2|TRBJ1-1|NA|TRBD1|15
CASSLGTGGNTEAFF
TGTGCCAGCAGCTTAGGGACAGGGGGGAACACTGAAGCTTTCTTT
>TRBV5-5|TRBJ2-3|NA|NA|15
CASSLRGGGTDTQYF
TGTGCCAGCAGCTTGAGAGGAGGGGGCACAGATACGCAGTATTTT
>TRBV6-5|TRBJ2-2|NA|NA|14
CASSYNGGTGELFF
TGTGCCAGCAGTTATAACGGCGGCACCGGGGAGCTGTTTTTT
>TRBV9|TRBJ2-2|NA|NA|15
CASSVGGANTGELFF
TGTGCCAGCAGCGTAGGGGGCGCGAACACCGGGGAGCTGTTTTTT
>TRBV5-1|TRBJ2-3|NA|TRBD1|15
CASSLGGTGGYTQYF
TGCGCCAGCAGCTTGGGAGGGACAGGGGGATATACGCAGTATTTT